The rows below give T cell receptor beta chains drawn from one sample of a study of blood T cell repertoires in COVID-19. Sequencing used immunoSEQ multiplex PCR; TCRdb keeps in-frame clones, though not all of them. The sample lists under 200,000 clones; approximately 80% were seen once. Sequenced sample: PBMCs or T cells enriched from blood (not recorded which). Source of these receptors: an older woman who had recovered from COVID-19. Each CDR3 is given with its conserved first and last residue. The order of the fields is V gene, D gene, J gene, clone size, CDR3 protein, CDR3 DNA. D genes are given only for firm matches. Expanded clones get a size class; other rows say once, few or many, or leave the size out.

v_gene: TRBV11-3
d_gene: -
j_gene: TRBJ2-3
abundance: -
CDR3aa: CASGPRVHTQYF
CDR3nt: TGTGCCAGCGGCCCCAGGGTACATACGCAGTATTTT

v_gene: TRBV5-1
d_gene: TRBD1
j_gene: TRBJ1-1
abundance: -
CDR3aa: CASRSGTGVLNTEAFF
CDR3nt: TGCGCCAGCCGTTCCGGGACAGGGGTTTTGAACACTGAAGCTTTCTTT

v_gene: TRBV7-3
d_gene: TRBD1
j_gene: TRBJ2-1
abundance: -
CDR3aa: CASSSDRGRYNEQFF
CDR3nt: TGTGCCAGCAGCTCGGACAGGGGACGCTACAATGAGCAGTTCTTC

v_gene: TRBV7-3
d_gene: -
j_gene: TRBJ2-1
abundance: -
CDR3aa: CASSLGLATYNEQFF
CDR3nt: TGTGCCAGCAGCTTGGGGCTAGCGACCTACAATGAGCAGTTCTTC

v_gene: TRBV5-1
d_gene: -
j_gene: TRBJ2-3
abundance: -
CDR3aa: CASSLSRVADTQYF
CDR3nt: TGCGCCAGCAGCTTGTCCAGGGTCGCAGATACGCAGTATTTT

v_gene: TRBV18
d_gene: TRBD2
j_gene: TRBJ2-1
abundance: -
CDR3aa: CASSPAGGSHEQFF
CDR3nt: TGTGCCAGCTCACCAGCGGGGGGGAGCCATGAGCAGTTCTTC

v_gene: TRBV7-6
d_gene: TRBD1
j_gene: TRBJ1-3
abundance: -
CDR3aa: CASSQGQGNTIYF
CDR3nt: TGTGCCAGCAGCCAGGGACAGGGAAACACCATATATTTT

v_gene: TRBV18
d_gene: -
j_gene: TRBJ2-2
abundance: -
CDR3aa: CASSRSTDNTGELFF
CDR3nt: TGTGCCAGCTCAAGGTCCACAGATAACACCGGGGAGCTGTTTTTT

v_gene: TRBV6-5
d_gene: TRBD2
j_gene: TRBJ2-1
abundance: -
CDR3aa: CASGLAGLNNEQFF
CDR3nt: TGTGCCAGCGGACTAGCGGGACTTAACAATGAGCAGTTCTTC

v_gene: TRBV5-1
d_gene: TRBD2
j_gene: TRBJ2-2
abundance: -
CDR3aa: CASSRGLAGGANTGELFF
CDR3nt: TGCGCCAGCAGCCGCGGACTAGCGGGAGGTGCGAACACCGGGGAGCTGTTTTTT

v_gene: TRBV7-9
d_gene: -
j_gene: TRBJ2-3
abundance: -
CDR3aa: CASSGVATRDKSTDTQYF
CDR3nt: TGTGCCAGCAGCGGGGTGGCGACCCGGGACAAAAGCACAGATACGCAGTATTTT

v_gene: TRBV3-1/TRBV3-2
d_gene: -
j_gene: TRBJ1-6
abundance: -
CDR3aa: CASSQGRGAPLHF
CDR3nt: TGTGCCAGCAGCCAAGGCAGGGGCGCACCCCTCCACTTT

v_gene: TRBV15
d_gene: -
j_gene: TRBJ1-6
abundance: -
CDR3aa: CATSRGGVQGSPLHF
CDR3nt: TGTGCCACCAGCAGAGGGGGGGTCCAGGGTTCACCCCTCCACTTT

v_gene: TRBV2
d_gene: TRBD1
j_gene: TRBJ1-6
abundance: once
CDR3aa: CATLYRGGNSPLHF
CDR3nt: TGTGCCACCTTATACAGGGGTGGTAATTCACCCCTCCACTTT

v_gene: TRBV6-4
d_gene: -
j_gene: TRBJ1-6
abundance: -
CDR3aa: CASSDRGGNSPLHF
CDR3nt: TGTGCCAGCAGTGACAGGGGAGGGAATTCACCCCTCCACTTT

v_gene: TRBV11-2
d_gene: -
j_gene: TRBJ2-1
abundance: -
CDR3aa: CASSLSVSINEQFF
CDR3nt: TGTGCCAGCAGCTTATCGGTTAGTATCAATGAGCAGTTCTTC

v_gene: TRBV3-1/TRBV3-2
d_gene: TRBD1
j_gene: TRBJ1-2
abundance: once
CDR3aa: CASSDRVWGYTF
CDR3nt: TGTGCCAGCAGCGACAGGGTGTGGGGCTACACCTTC

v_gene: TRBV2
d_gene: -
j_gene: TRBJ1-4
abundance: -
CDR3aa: CASSEYGVTNEKLFF
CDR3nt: TGTGCCAGCAGTGAATACGGGGTAACTAATGAAAAACTGTTTTTT

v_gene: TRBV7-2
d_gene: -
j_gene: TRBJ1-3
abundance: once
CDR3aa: CASSSQQVLSGNTIYF
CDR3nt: TGTGCCAGCAGCTCACAACAGGTTTTGTCTGGAAACACCATATATTTT

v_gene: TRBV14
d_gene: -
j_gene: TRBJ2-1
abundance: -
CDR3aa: CASSQDPRFPDNEQFF
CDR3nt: TGTGCCAGCAGCCAAGATCCTCGTTTCCCGGACAATGAGCAGTTCTTC

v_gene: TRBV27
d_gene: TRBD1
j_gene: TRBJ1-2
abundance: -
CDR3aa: CASSTWTGTPGYTF
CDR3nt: TGTGCCAGCAGTACCTGGACAGGGACACCCGGCTACACCTTC

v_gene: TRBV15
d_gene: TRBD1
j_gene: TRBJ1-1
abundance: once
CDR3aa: CATSRHRGSNTEAFF
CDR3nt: TGTGCCACCAGCAGACACAGGGGATCGAACACTGAAGCTTTCTTT

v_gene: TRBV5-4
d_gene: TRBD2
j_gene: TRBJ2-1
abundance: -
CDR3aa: CASSLGAGGNSYNEQFF
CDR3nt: TGTGCCAGCAGCTTGGGAGCGGGAGGCAACTCCTACAATGAGCAGTTCTTC

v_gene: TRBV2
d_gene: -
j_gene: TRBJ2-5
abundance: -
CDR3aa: CASSFDKGETQYF
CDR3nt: TGTGCCAGCAGTTTCGACAAGGGGGAGACCCAGTACTTC

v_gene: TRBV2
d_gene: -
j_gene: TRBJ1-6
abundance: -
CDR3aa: CASIALLAGSPLHF
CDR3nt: TGTGCCAGCATCGCCCTACTAGCAGGTTCACCCCTCCACTTT

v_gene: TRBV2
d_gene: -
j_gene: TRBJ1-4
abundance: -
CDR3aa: CASREGAQATNEKLFF
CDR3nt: TGTGCCAGCAGGGAAGGGGCCCAGGCAACTAATGAAAAACTGTTTTTT

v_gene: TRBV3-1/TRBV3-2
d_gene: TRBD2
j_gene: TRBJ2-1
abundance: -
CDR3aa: CASSQAAAGDEQFF
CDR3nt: TGTGCCAGCAGCCAAGCGGCAGCGGGAGATGAGCAGTTCTTC

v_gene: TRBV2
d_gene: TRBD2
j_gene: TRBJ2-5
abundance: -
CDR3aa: CASNFGSGLASETQYF
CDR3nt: TGTGCCAGCAATTTTGGGTCCGGACTAGCGTCGGAGACCCAGTACTTC

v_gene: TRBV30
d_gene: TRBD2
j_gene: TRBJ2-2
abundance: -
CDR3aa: CAWSADGTSIRGELFF
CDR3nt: TGTGCCTGGAGTGCAGACGGGACTAGCATTCGCGGGGAGCTGTTTTTT

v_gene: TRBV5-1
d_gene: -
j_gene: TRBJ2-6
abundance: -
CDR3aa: CASTQGSGANVLTF
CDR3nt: TGCGCCAGCACCCAGGGCTCTGGGGCCAACGTCCTGACTTTC

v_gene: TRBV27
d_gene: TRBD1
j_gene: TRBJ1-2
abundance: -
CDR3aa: CASSLSGQGNYGYTF
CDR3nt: TGTGCCAGCAGTTTATCAGGACAGGGTAACTATGGCTACACCTTC

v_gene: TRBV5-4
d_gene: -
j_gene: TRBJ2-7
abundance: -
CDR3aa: CASSLPSSPYEQYF
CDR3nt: TGTGCCAGCAGCTTGCCTAGTTCGCCTTACGAGCAGTACTTC

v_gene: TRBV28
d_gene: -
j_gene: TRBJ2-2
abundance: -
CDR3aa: CASSFGVYTGELFF
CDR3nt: TGTGCCAGCAGTTTCGGTGTTTACACCGGGGAGCTGTTTTTT

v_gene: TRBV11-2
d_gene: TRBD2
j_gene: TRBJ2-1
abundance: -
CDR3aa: CASSVSGGAVNEQFF
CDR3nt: TGTGCCAGCAGCGTGAGCGGGGGGGCGGTCAATGAGCAGTTCTTC

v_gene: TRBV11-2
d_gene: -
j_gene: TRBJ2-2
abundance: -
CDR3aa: CASTPWGGANTGELFF
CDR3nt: TGTGCCAGCACCCCCTGGGGGGGCGCGAACACCGGGGAGCTGTTTTTT

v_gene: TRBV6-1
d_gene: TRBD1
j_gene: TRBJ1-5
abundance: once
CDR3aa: CASSEGWAGGVQPQHF
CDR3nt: TGTGCCAGCAGTGAAGGATGGGCAGGGGGTGTTCAGCCCCAGCATTTT

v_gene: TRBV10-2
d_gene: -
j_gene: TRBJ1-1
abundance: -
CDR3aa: CASTRQGNTEAFF
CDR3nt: TGCGCCAGCACGCGGCAGGGCAACACTGAAGCTTTCTTT

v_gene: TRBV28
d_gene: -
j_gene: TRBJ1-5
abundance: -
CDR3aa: CASSSQGGQPQHF
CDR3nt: TGTGCCAGCAGTTCTCAGGGAGGGCAGCCCCAGCATTTT

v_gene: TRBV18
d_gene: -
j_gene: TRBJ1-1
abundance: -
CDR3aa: CASSPGEYMNTEAFF
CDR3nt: TGTGCCAGCTCTCCGGGGGAGTACATGAACACTGAAGCTTTCTTT

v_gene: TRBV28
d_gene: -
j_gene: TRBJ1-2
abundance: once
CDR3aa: CASSLGGDYGYTF
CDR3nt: TGTGCCAGCAGTTTGGGAGGGGACTATGGCTACACCTTC

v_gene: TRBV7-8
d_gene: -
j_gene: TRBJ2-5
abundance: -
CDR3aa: CASSLAGQGGVETQYF
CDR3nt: TGTGCCAGCAGCTTAGCGGGTCAAGGGGGGGTCGAGACCCAGTACTTC

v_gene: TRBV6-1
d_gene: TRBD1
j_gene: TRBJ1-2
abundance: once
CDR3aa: CASSEAGTGLGYTF
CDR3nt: TGTGCCAGCAGTGAAGCCGGGACAGGGCTAGGCTACACCTTC

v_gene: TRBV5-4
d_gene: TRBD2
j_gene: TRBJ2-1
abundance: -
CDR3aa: CASSPGGTSGSDEQFF
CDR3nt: TGTGCCAGCAGCCCCGGGGGGACTAGCGGGAGCGATGAGCAGTTCTTC

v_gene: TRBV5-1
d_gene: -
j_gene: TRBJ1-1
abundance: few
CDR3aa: CASTPIPGGDVEAFF
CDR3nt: TGCGCCAGCACCCCGATCCCCGGGGGGGATGTTGAAGCTTTCTTT

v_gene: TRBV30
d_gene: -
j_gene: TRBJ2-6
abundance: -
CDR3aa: CAHSVSGANVLTF
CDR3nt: TGTGCCCATAGCGTCTCTGGGGCCAACGTCCTGACTTTC

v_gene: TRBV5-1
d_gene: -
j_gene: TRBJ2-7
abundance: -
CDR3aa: CASSFNQGPYEQYF
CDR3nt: TGCGCCAGCAGCTTTAACCAGGGTCCCTACGAGCAGTACTTC

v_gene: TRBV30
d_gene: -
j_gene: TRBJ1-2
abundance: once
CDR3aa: CAWSDIWGRGGGYTF
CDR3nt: TGTGCCTGGAGTGATATATGGGGGAGGGGAGGAGGCTACACCTTC

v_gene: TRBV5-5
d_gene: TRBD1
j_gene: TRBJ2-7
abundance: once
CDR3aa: CASSVGAGGLYEQYF
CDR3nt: TGTGCCAGCAGCGTAGGGGCAGGGGGCTTATACGAGCAGTACTTC

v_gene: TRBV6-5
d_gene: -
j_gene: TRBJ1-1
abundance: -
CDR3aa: CASSYEARHTEAFF
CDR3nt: TGTGCCAGCAGTTATGAGGCGCGCCACACTGAAGCTTTCTTT

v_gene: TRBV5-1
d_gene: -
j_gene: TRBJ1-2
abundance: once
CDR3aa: CASSLGGARYGYTF
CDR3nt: TGCGCCAGCAGCTTGGGCGGGGCCCGCTATGGCTACACCTTC

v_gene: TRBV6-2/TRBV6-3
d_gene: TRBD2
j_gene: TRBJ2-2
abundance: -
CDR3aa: CASSYSAGGPSTGELFF
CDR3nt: TGTGCCAGCAGTTATTCGGCGGGAGGGCCCAGCACCGGGGAGCTGTTTTTT

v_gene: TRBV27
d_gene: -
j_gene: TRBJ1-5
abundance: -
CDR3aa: CASSPVGLSNQPQHF
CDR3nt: TGTGCCAGCAGCCCGGTGGGACTTAGCAATCAGCCCCAGCATTTT

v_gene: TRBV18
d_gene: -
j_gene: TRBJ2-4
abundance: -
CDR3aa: CASSPAGGRYIQYF
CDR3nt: TGTGCCAGCTCACCAGCAGGGGGGAGGTACATTCAGTACTTC

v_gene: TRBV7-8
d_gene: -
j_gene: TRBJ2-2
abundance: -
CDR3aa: CASAAARVNTGELFF
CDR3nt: TGTGCCAGCGCTGCCGCCAGGGTGAACACCGGGGAGCTGTTTTTT

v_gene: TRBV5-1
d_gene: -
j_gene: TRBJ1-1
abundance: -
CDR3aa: CASSSGLTVESTEAFF
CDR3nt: TGCGCCAGCAGCTCGGGACTCACCGTCGAAAGCACTGAAGCTTTCTTT

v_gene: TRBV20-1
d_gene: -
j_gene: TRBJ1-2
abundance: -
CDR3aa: CSASSGDGYTF
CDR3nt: TGCAGTGCTAGCTCAGGGGATGGCTACACCTTC

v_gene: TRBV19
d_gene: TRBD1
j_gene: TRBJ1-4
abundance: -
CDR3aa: CASSTRQGRGEKLFF
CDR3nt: TGTGCCAGTAGTACTAGACAGGGCAGAGGTGAAAAACTGTTTTTT

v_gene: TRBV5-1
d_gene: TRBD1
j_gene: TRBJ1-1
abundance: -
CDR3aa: CASSEDRDTEAFF
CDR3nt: TGCGCCAGCAGCGAAGACAGGGATACTGAAGCTTTCTTT

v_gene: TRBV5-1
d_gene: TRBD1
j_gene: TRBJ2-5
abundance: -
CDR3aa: CASSPQGASVTQYF
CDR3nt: TGCGCCAGCAGCCCTCAGGGGGCCAGCGTGACCCAGTACTTC

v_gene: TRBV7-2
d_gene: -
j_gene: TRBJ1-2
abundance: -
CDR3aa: CASSLQGWLDYGYTF
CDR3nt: TGTGCCAGCAGCTTACAGGGTTGGCTGGACTATGGCTACACCTTC